Shown below are 5 T cell receptor beta chains from a single sample sequenced in a study of OX40 agonist ivuxolimab in advanced cancers. Libraries were made using the immunoSEQ multiplex PCR assay. TCRdb carries this immuneACCESS record with in-frame sequences only. Its versions omit some clonotypes, under half of them owing to an unresolved V gene in the studies checked, with the rest unexplained. The sample table lists 49,000 or so clones, about 85% of them with a count of one. 40% to 65% of the sample is held by the ten biggest clonotypes. Sequenced material: CD4+ or CD8+ T cells sorted from blood, taken in a trial of the OX40 agonist ivuxolimab. The receptors were gathered from an adult with an advanced solid tumor such as melanoma, head and neck, liver or kidney cancer.

J is TRBJ1-2 and V is TRBV4-3; 8 positions agree with TRBD1. V lost 1 base and J lost 2; bases outside the gene matches: 0. Germline V lookup: CDR1 LGHNA, CDR2 YSLEER. The CDR3 has 14 residues. CDR3 protein: CASSQGTGNYGYTF. The CDR3 DNA is TGCGCCAGCAGCCAAGGGACAGGGAACTATGGCTACACCTTC.

V gene TRBV2 combines with J gene TRBJ2-7; D uncertain. Germline CDR1 reads SNHLY; CDR2 reads FYNNEI. V was clipped by 2 bases and J by 5 bases, with 4 bases between them. The CDR3 length is 11 residues. CDR3 DNA sequence: TGTGCCAGCAGTGAATACCACGAGCAGTACTTC. It codes for CASSEYHEQYF.

This chain uses TRBV6-6 with TRBJ2-7; no reliable D call. Germline lookup yields CDR1 MNHNY and CDR2 SVGAGI (reference sequence). The CDR3 contains 12 residues. V shed 0 bases and J shed 6 bases, with 6 bases lying between them. The DNA of the CDR3 is TGTGCCAGCAGTTACTCGGACGGCGAGCAGTACTTC. Translated: CASSYSDGEQYF.

The V and J genes are TRBV12-5 and TRBJ2-7; D unresolved. The CDR3 is 12 residues long. V gave up 8 bases and J gave up 3 bases, with 11 bases separating them. The V gene's germline CDR1 is LGHNT and CDR2 FRNRAP. The CDR3, as DNA: TGTGCTAGTCAAGAGGTGTTCTACGAGCAGTACTTC. This codes for CASQEVFYEQYF.

J is TRBJ2-3 and V is TRBV5-1; TRBD2 aligns across 8 bases. With V trimmed by 1 base and J by 0 bases, 4 bases remained unmatched. Per germline, CDR1 SGHRS and CDR2 YFSETQ. The CDR3 sequence is 16 residues long. CDR3 nucleotide sequence: TGCGCCAGCAGCTTGAGGGTAGCGGGAAGCACAGATACGCAGTATTTT. This sequence encodes CASSLRVAGSTDTQYF.